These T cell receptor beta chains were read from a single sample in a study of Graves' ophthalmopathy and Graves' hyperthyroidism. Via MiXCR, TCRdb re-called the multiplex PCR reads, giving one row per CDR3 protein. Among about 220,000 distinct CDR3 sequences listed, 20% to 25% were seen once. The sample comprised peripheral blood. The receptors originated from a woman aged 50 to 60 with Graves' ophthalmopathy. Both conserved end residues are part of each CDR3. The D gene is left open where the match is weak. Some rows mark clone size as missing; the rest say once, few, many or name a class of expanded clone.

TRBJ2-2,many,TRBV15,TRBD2,CATSRSGSISGELFF,TGTGCCACCAGTCGTAGCGGGAGTATCTCCGGGGAGCTGTTTTTT
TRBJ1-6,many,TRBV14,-,CASSPAAGVGSPLHF,TGTGCCAGCAGCCCCGCGGCAGGGGTGGGATCACCCCTCCACTTT
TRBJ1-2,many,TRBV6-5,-,CASSYSYRNYGYTF,TGTGCCAGCAGTTACTCGTACAGGAACTATGGCTACACCTTC
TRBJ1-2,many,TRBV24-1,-,CATREIRDRGYTF,TGTGCCACCAGGGAGATTCGCGATAGGGGCTACACCTTC
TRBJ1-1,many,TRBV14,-,CASSPSTEANTEAFF,TGTGCCAGCAGCCCCTCGACAGAAGCTAACACTGAAGCTTTCTTT
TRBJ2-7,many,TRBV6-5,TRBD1,CASSSRQGFHHEQYF,TGTGCCAGCAGTTCGAGACAGGGCTTTCACCACGAGCAGTACTTC
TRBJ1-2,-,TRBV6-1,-,CASSEGTDLYGYTF,TGTGCCAGCAGTGAAGGGACAGACCTCTATGGCTACACCTTC
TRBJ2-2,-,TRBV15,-,CATSRGGTANTGELFF,TGTGCCACCAGCAGAGGCGGGACGGCGAACACCGGGGAGCTGTTTTTT
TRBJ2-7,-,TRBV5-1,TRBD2,CASSLLVSGRGNEQYF,TGCGCCAGCAGCTTGTTGGTTAGCGGGAGGGGTAACGAGCAGTACTTC
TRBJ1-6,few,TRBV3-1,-,CASSQAGSYNSPLHF,TGTGCCAGCAGCCAAGCAGGTTCCTATAATTCACCCCTCCACTTT
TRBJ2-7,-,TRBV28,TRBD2,CASSNLAGVYEQYF,TGTGCCAGCAGTAACCTAGCGGGAGTCTACGAGCAGTACTTC
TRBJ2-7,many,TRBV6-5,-,CASSYSGGNEQYF,TGTGCCAGCAGTTACTCAGGGGGTAACGAGCAGTACTTC
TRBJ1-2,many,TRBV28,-,CASSRPRQGNYGYTF,TGTGCCAGCAGCCGACCTCGACAAGGAAACTATGGCTACACCTTC
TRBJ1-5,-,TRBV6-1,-,CASTLGLAGSNQPQHF,TGTGCCAGCACCCTTGGGCTAGCGGGCAGCAATCAGCCCCAGCATTTT
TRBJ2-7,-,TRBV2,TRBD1,CASGRTGREQYF,TGTGCCAGCGGTCGGACAGGGCGCGAGCAGTACTTC
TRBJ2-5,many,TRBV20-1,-,CSAPGPTGETQYF,TGCAGTGCGCCGGGACCAACAGGGGAGACCCAGTACTTC
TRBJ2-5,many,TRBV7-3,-,CASSLSGGVQETQYF,TGTGCCAGCAGCTTAAGCGGAGGAGTCCAAGAGACCCAGTACTTC
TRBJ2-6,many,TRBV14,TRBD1,CASSHLTGGLGANVLTF,TGTGCCAGCAGCCATTTGACAGGGGGCCTCGGGGCCAACGTCCTGACTTTC
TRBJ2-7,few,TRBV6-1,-,CASSKGASYEQYF,TGTGCCAGCAGCAAAGGAGCCTCCTACGAGCAGTACTTC
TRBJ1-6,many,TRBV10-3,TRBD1,CAISESVGQGDSPLYF,TGTGCCATCAGTGAGTCAGTGGGACAGGGCGATTCACCCCTCTACTTT
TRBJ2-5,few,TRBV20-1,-,CSAFPGTDRGETQYF,TGCAGTGCCTTCCCTGGGACAGACCGGGGGGAGACCCAGTACTTC
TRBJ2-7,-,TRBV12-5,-,CASGQSPYEQYF,TGTGCTAGTGGACAGTCTCCCTACGAGCAGTACTTC
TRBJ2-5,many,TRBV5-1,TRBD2,CASSFTSGRQETQYF,TGCGCCAGCAGCTTCACTAGCGGGAGGCAAGAGACCCAGTACTTC
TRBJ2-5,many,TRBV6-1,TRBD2,CASSPLAEETQYF,TGTGCCAGCAGCCCCCTAGCGGAAGAGACCCAGTACTTC
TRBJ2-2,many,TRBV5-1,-,CASSRDANTGELFF,TGCGCCAGCAGCAGGGACGCGAACACCGGGGAGCTGTTTTTT
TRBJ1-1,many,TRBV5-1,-,CASSSLGGNTEAFF,TGCGCCAGCAGCTCACTAGGGGGGAACACTGAAGCTTTCTTT
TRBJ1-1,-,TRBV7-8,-,CASSDWTEAFF,TGTGCCAGCAGCGACTGGACAGAAGCTTTCTTT
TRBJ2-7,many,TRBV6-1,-,CASSARGLEYF,TGTGCCAGCAGTGCAAGGGGCCTAGAGTACTTC
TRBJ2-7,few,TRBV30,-,CAWSVQATSGEQYF,TGTGCCTGGAGTGTACAAGCTACATCGGGGGAGCAGTACTTC
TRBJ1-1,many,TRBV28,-,CASLGWRDTEAFF,TGTGCCAGCCTGGGTTGGCGGGACACTGAAGCTTTCTTT
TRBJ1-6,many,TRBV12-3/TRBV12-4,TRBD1,CASSGDRHNSPLHF,TGTGCCAGTAGCGGGGACAGGCACAATTCACCCCTCCACTTT
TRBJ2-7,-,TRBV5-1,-,CASSPGLNFYEQYF,TGCGCCAGCAGCCCCGGACTAAACTTCTACGAGCAGTACTTC
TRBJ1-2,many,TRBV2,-,CASSDSLYGYTF,TGTGCCAGCAGTGACAGCCTCTATGGCTACACCTTC
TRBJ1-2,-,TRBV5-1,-,CASSVGVSSNYGYTF,TGCGCCAGCAGCGTAGGGGTATCGTCGAACTATGGCTACACCTTC
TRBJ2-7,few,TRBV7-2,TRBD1,CASSSRDRGEEQYF,TGTGCCAGCAGCTCCCGGGACAGGGGTGAGGAGCAGTACTTC
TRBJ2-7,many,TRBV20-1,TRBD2,CSAVPSRGAGEQYF,TGCAGTGCTGTCCCTAGTCGCGGAGCGGGGGAGCAGTACTTC
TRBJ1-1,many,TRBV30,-,CAWSVPPSAFF,TGTGCCTGGAGTGTACCCCCTTCTGCTTTCTTT
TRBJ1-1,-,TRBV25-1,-,CASSESEQVDTEAFF,TGTGCCAGCAGTGAATCGGAACAGGTTGACACTGAAGCTTTCTTT
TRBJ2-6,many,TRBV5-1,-,CASSLVVVSGANVLTF,TGCGCCAGCAGCTTGGTGGTTGTATCTGGGGCCAACGTCCTGACTTTC
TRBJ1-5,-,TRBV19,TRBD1,CASSPRTGVNQPQHF,TGTGCCAGTAGTCCCCGGACAGGGGTCAATCAGCCCCAGCATTTT
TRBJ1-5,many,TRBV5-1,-,CASSSTTGSNQPQHF,TGCGCCAGCAGCTCAACCACCGGTAGCAATCAGCCCCAGCATTTT
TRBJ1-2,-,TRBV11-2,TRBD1,CASSLEATGGRRDGYTF,TGTGCCAGCAGCTTAGAGGCGACAGGGGGTCGGAGGGATGGCTACACCTTC
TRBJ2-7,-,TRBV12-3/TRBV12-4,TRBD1,CASSPAGTGVEQYF,TGTGCCAGCAGCCCCGCCGGGACAGGGGTCGAGCAGTACTTC
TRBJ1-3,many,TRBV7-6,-,CASSGGEANGNTIYF,TGTGCCAGCAGCGGCGGCGAGGCGAACGGAAACACCATATATTTT
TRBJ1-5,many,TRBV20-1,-,CSARDGGVRNQPQHF,TGCAGTGCTAGAGACGGAGGGGTCAGAAATCAGCCCCAGCATTTT
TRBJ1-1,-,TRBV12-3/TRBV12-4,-,CASSFRGELTEAYF,TGTGCCAGCAGTTTCAGGGGTGAGCTCACTGAAGCTTACTTT
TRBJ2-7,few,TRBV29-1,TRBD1,CSVGGQGPYEQYF,TGCAGCGTTGGCGGACAGGGCCCCTACGAGCAGTACTTC
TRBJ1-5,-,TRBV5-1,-,CASSLEPDSNQPQHF,TGCGCCAGCAGCTTGGAGCCCGATAGCAATCAGCCCCAGCATTTT
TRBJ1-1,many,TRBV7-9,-,CASSADEAFF,TGTGCCAGCAGCGCGGATGAAGCTTTCTTT
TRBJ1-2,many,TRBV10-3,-,CAISEGTANYGYTF,TGTGCCATCAGTGAGGGTACAGCGAACTATGGCTACACCTTC
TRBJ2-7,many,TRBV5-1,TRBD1,CASSFVWDRGYEQYF,TGCGCCAGCAGCTTTGTTTGGGACAGGGGCTACGAGCAGTACTTC
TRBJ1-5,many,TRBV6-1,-,CASSPGWGGNQPQHF,TGTGCCAGCAGTCCTGGATGGGGGGGCAATCAGCCCCAGCATTTT